This T cell receptor beta chain was captured in a study of blood T cell repertoires in COVID-19. Study-level background: Both acute and convalescent COVID-19 samples were obtained from the United States, Italy and Spain. Sources were T cells, B-cell-depleted T cells, or PBMCs; the material itself was cDNA or gDNA.

As processed by the authors: Amplifying reference gene primers gave estimates of nucleated cell counts. Repertoires were generated with immunoSEQ multiplex PCR, while TCRdb's copy carries only in-frame clones and drops some. Clone size and the V and J calls come from that table; the DNA yielded D and trimming. Altogether about 200,000 clones are present, 84% being singletons, with the ten largest covering about a fifth. The germline V gene has CDR1 KGHSH and CDR2 LQKENI. The CDR3 spans 17 residues. The V end was cut by 3 bases, the J end by 0 bases, with 15 bases between. The receptor was isolated from a human donor in a cohort sampled during active COVID-19. The chain carries TRBV18 and TRBJ1-5, with no clear D. The sequenced sample was peripheral blood. The CDR3 region is CASSPTAQVGSNQPQHF. Written as DNA, the CDR3 is TGTGCCAGCTCACCTACGGCCCAGGTCGGTAGCAATCAGCCCCAGCATTTT.